This T cell receptor (beta chain) was captured by sequencing in a study of shared clonotypes between healthy human individuals. Study information: Researchers assigned three CD4 naive, three CD4 memory, two CD8 naive and one CD8 memory plate to each donor.

Study-level results: Naive CD4 clonotype sharing across a few donors was around 5%. Naive subsets generally had larger estimated richness than memory subsets.

Comments on this clone: Its antigen is unidentified.

Researchers ran the assay at a deep level. Sequencing was performed with immunoSEQ multiplex PCR; in TCRdb, only in-frame clones are kept and a portion is missing. This table holds millions of clones, less than 95% found once. This CDR3 comprises 12 residues. Trimming removed 4 bases at V and 6 bases at J, with 13 bases between. Germline loops: CDR1 GTSNPN, CDR2 SVGIG (reference sequence). As defined, naive CD8 cells were CD45RO-negative and positively selected for CCR7, with terminally differentiated effector memory CD45RA+ cells excluded. The chain recombines TRBV30 with TRBJ2-7, with D perhaps TRBD1 (6 bases). The receptor was isolated from a man aged 18 to 30 in good health. Source material: naive CD8+ T cells sorted from blood. CDR3 coding DNA: TGTGCCTGGAACTTACAGGGTACCGAGCAGTACTTC. Translating it yields CAWNLQGTEQYF. Full variable domain (rest looked up from reference TRBV30 and TRBJ2-7): SQTIHQWPATLVQPVGSPLSLECTVEGTSNPNLYWYRQAAGRGLQLLFYSVGIGQISSEVPQNLSASRPQDRQFILSSKKLLLSDSGFYLCAWNLQGTEQYFGPGTRLTVT.